The clone carrying this T cell receptor (beta chain) has a handful of counts. The antigen is not known. The sample comes from a study of cytomegalovirus exposure and HLA in healthy donors. Findings and caveats of the study: Researchers reported in a later analysis that common viral pathogens appeared linked to several top clusters.

Both 60 Vbeta primers and 13 Jbeta primers went into the PCR. Sequencing used immunoSEQ multiplex PCR; TCRdb keeps in-frame clones, though not all of them. The table includes nearly 110,000 clones, over 60% detected once. This CDR3 is 16 amino acids long. Germline loops: CDR1 SGHTA, CDR2 FQGTGA. The ends were cut back, 2 bases at V and 0 bases at J, with 13 bases in the middle. Sequenced: PBMCs. The origin of this receptor is a woman aged 45-65 years in good health and CMV-seropositive. The chain carries TRBV7-3 and TRBJ1-1, with D uncertain. The DNA of the CDR3 is TGTGCCAGCAGCTTACATCCTGGCCCTTTGAACACTGAAGCTTTCTTT. Translating gives CASSLHPGPLNTEAFF.